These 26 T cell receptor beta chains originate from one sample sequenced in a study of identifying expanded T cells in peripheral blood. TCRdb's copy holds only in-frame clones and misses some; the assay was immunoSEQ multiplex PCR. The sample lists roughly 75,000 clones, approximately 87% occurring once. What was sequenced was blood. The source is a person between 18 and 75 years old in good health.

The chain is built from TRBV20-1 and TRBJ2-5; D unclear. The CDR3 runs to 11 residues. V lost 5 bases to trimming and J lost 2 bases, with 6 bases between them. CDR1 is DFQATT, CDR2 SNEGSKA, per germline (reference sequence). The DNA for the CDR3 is TGCAGTGCTCGACATCAAGAGACCCAGTACTTC. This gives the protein CSARHQETQYF.

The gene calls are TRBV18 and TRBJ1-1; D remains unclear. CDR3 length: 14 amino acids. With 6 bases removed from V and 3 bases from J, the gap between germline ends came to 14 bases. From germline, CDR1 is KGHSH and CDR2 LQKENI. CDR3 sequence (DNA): TGTGCCAGCTCTCCGAACTCACGGGACACTGAAGCTTTCTTT. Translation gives CASSPNSRDTEAFF.

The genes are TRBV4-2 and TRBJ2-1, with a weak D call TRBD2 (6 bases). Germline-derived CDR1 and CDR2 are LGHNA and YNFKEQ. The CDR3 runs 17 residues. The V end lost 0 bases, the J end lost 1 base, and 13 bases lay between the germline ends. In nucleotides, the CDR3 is TGTGCCAGCAGCCAAGAACCGGGAGCATTGTCCTACAATGAGCAGTTCTTC. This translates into CASSQEPGALSYNEQFF.

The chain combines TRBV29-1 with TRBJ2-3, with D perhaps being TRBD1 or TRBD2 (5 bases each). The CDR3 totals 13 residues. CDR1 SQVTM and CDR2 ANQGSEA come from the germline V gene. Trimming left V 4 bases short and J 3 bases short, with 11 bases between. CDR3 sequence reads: CSVGVGTTDTQYF. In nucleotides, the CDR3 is TGCAGCGTTGGAGTAGGGACGACAGATACGCAGTATTTT.

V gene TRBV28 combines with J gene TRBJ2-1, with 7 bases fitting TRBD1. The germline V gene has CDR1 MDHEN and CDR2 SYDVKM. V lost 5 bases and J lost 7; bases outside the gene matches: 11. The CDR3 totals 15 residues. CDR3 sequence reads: CASSPRQGRGNEQFF. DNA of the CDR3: TGTGCCAGCAGTCCCCGACAGGGCCGAGGGAATGAGCAGTTCTTC.

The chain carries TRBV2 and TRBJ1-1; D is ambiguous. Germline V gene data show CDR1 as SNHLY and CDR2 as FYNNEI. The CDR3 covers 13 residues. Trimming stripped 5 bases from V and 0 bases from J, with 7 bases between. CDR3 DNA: TGTGCCAGCAGTTACGACGTGAACACTGAAGCTTTCTTT. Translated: CASSYDVNTEAFF.

The CDR3 loop reads CASSQGRQAGNTIYF. DNA for the CDR3: TGCGCCAGCAGCCAAGGCCGACAGGCGGGAAACACCATATATTTT. This chain uses TRBV4-1 with TRBJ1-3; D may be TRBD1 (6 bases). This CDR3 contains 15 residues. Trimming removed 1 base from V and 4 bases from J, with 11 bases in between. Germline assignment: CDR1 MGHRA and CDR2 YSYEKL.

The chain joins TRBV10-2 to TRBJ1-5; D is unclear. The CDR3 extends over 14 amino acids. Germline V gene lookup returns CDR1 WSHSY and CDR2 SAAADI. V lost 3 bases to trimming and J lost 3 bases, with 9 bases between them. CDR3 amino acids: CASSDRQPNQPQHF. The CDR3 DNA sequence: TGCGCCAGCAGTGACAGGCAGCCCAATCAGCCCCAGCATTTT.

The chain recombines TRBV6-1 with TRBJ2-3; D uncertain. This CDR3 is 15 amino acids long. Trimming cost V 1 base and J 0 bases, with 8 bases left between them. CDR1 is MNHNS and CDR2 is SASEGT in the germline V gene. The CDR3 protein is CASSEGLTSTDTQYF. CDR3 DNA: TGTGCCAGCAGTGAAGGCCTAACTAGCACAGATACGCAGTATTTT.

For the CDR3, the DNA is TGTGCCAGCAGCGTAGATGAGAAGTCACCCCTCCACTTT. It encodes CASSVDEKSPLHF. The genes are TRBV9 and TRBJ1-6; the D is unclear. Germline V CDR1 and CDR2: SGDLS, YYNGEE. The CDR3 extends over 13 amino acids. The V and J ends lost 0 bases and 10 bases respectively, with 8 bases between them.

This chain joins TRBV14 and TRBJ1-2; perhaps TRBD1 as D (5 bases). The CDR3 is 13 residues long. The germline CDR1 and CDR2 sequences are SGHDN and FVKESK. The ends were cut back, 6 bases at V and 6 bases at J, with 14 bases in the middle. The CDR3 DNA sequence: TGTGCCAGCAGTCCATTCGTAGGGGATGGCTACACCTTC. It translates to CASSPFVGDGYTF.

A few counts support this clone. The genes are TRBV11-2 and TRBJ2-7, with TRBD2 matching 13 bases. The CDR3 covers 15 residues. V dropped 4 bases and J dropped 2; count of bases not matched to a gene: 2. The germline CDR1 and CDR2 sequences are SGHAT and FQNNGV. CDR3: CASSWGTSGAYEQYF. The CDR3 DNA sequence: TGTGCCAGCAGCTGGGGGACTAGCGGGGCCTACGAGCAGTACTTC.

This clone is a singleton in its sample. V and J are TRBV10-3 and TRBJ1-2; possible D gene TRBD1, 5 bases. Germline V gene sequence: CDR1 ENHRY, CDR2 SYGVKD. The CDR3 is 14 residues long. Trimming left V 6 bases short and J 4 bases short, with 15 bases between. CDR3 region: CAISPQVGAYGYTF. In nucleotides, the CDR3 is TGTGCCATCAGCCCCCAGGTCGGGGCCTATGGCTACACCTTC.

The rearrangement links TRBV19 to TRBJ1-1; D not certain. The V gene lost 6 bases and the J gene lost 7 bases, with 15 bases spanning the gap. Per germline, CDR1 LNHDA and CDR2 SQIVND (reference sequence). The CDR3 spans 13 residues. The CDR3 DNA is TGTGCCAGTAGCCTCCCCAGTACTTATGAAGCTTTCTTT. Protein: CASSLPSTYEAFF.

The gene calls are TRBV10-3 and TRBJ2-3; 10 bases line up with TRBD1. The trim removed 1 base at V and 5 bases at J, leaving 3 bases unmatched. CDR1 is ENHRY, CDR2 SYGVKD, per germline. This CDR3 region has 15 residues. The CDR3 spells CAISELGQGRDTQYF. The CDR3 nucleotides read TGTGCCATCAGTGAGTTGGGACAGGGGAGAGATACGCAGTATTTT.

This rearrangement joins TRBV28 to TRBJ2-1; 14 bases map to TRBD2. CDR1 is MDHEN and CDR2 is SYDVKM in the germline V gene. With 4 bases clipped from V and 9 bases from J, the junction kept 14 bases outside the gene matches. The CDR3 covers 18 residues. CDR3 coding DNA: TGTGCCAGCAGTTCCGGGACTAGCGGGAGAGGTATCCTGGGTGAGCAGTTCTTC. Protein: CASSSGTSGRGILGEQFF.

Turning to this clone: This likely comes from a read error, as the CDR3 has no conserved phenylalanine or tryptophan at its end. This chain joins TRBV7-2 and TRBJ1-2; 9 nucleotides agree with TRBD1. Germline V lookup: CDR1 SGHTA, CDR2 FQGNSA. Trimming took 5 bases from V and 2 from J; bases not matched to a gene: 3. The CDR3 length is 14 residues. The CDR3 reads CASSPGQGNYGYTL. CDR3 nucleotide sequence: TGTGCCAGCAGCCCGGGACAGGGAAACTATGGCTACACCCTC.

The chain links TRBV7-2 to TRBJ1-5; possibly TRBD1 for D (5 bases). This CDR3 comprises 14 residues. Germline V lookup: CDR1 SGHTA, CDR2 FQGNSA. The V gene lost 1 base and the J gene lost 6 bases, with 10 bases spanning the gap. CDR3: CASSLDGGAQPQHF. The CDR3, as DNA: TGTGCCAGCAGCTTAGATGGCGGGGCTCAGCCCCAGCATTTT.

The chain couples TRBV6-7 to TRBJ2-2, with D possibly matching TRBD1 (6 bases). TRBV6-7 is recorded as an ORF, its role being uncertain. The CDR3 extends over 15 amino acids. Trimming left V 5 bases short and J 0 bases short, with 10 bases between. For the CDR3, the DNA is TGTGCCAGCAGTACAGGGAATCCGAACACCGGGGAGCTGTTTTTT. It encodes CASSTGNPNTGELFF.

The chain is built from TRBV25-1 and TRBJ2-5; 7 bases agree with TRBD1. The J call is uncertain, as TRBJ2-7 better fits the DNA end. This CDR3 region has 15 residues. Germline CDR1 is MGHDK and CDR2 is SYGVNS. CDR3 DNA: TGTGCCAGCAGTGACCAACAGGGGCACCCATACGAGCAGTACTTC. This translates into CASSDQQGHPYEQYF.

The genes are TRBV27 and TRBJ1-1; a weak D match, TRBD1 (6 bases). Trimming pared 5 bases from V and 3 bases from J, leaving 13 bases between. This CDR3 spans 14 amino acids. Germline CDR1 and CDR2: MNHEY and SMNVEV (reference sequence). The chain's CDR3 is CASSRRQVDTEAFF. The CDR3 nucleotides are TGTGCCAGCAGTAGAAGACAGGTGGACACTGAAGCTTTCTTT.

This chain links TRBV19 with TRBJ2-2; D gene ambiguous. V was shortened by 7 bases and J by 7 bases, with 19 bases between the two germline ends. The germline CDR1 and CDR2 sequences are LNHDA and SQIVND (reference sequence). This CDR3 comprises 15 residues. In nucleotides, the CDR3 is TGTGCCAGTAACCCCCTGGGGTGGGATAGCGGGGAGCTGTTTTTT. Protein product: CASNPLGWDSGELFF. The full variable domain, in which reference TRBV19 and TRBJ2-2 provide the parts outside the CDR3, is DGGITQSPKYLFRKEGQNVTLSCEQNLNHDAMYWYRQDPGQGLRLIYYSQIVNDFQKGDIAEGYSVSREKKESFPLTVTSAQKNPTAFYLCASNPLGWDSGELFFGEGSRLTVL.

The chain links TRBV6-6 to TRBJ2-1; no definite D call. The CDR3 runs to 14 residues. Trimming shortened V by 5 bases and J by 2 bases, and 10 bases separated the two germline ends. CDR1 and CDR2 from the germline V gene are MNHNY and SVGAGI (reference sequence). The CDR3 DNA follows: TGTGCCAGCAGTGTCGCAAGCACCTACAATGAGCAGTTCTTC. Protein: CASSVASTYNEQFF.

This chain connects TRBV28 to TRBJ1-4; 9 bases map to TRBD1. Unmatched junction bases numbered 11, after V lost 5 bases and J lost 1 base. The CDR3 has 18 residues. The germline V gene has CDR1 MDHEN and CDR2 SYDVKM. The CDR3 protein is CASSLTGGMVGTNEKLFF. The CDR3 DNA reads TGTGCCAGCAGTCTAACAGGGGGCATGGTGGGAACTAATGAAAAACTGTTTTTT.

As DNA, the CDR3 is TGTGCCAGCAGCTTAGCGCTAGCGGGAGGGACAGATACGCAGTATTTT. This codes for CASSLALAGGTDTQYF. This sequence joins TRBV7-9 and TRBJ2-3; TRBD2 matches 12 bases. Looked up from germline, CDR1 is SEHNR and CDR2 is FQNEAQ (reference sequence). V trimming: 0 bases; J trimming: 3 bases; junction bases outside the gene matches: 1. The CDR3 loop spans 16 amino acids. Full variable domain (outside the CDR3, taken from reference TRBV7-9 and TRBJ2-3): DTGVSQNPRHKITKRGQNVTFRCDPISEHNRLYWYRQTLGQGPEFLTYFQNEAQLEKSRLLSDRFSAERPKGSFSTLEIQRTEQGDSAMYLCASSLALAGGTDTQYFGPGTRLTVL.

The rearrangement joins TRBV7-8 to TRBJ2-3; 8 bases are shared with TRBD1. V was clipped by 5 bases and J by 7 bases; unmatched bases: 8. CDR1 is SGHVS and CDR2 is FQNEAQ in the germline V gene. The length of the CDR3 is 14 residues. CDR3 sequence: CASSRRTGKNTQYF. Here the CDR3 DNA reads TGTGCCAGCAGCCGCAGGACAGGGAAGAATACGCAGTATTTT.